This T cell receptor beta chain was recorded in a study of T cell repertoires in cytomegalovirus infection. The CDR3 loop spans 14 amino acids. V was pared by 0 bases and J by 1 base, with 6 bases between. The germline V gene has CDR1 DFQATT and CDR2 SNEGSKA (reference sequence). Points from the study as a whole: CMV-specific TCR beta clonotypes restricted by HLA-C dominated the ex vivo response. Totalled public TCR beta family frequency picked out people who carried CMV plus the relevant HLA.

Comments on this clonotype: The antigen is not known.

TCRdb re-analysed the reads in MiXCR, keeping a single row per CDR3 protein. Of fewer than 950,000 distinct CDR3 sequences listed, less than 35% were seen once; the top ten hold roughly 12%. The V gene is TRBV20-1, the J gene TRBJ2-2; no reliable D call. The receptor comes from a human donor in good health (CMV status not recorded). Some clones in this sample may be carry-over from other donors' samples. This sample comprised cultured CD8+ T cells from PBMCs, obtained from culture after CMV antigen stimulation. CDR3 amino acids: CSARDYRNTGELFF. The CDR3 nucleotides are TGCAGTGCTAGAGATTACAGGAACACCGGGGAGCTGTTTTTT.